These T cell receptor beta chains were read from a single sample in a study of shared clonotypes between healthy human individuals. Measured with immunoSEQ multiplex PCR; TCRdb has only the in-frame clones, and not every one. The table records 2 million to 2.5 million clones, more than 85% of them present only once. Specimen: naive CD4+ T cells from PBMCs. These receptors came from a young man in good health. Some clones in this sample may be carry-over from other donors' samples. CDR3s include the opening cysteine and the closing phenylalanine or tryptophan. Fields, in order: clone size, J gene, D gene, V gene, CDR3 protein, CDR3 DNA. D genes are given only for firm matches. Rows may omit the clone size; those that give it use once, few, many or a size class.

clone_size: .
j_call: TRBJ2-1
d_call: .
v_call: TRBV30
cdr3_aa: CAWSVTGRWGNEQFF
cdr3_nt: TGTGCCTGGAGTGTAACCGGGAGATGGGGGAATGAGCAGTTCTTC

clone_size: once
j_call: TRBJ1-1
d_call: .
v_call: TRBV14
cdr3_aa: CASSLGGGGTEAFF
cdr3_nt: TGTGCCAGCAGCCTCGGGGGTGGGGGCACTGAAGCTTTCTTT

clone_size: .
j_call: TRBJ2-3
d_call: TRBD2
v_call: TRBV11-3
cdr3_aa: CASSRTTSGGTDTQYF
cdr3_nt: TGTGCCAGCAGCCGGACGACTAGCGGGGGCACAGATACGCAGTATTTT

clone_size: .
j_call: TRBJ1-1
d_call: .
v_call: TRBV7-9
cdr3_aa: CASSSLTLNTEAFF
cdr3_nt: TGTGCCAGCAGCTCCCTAACTTTGAACACTGAAGCTTTCTTT

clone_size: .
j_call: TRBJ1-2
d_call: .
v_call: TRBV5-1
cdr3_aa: CASSLDPANYGYTF
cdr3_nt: TGCGCCAGCAGCTTGGACCCAGCTAACTATGGCTACACCTTC

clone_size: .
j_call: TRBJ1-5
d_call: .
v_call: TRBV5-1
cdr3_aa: CASSLFLGTDVGNQPQHF
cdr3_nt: TGCGCCAGCAGCTTGTTTTTAGGGACGGACGTTGGCAATCAGCCCCAGCATTTT

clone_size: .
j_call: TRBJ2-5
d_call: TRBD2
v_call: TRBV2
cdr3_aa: CASRPGTSGPRETQYF
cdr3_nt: TGTGCCAGCCGTCCCGGGACTAGCGGGCCTAGGGAGACCCAGTACTTC

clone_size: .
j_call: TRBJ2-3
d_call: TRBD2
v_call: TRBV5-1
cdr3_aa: CASSLRPGVGRTDTQYF
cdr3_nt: TGCGCCAGCAGCTTGAGGCCTGGGGTCGGGAGGACAGATACGCAGTATTTT

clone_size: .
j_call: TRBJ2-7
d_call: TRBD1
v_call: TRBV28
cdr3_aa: CASSPPTDRVHEQYF
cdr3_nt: TGTGCCAGCAGTCCACCGACAGACAGGGTACACGAGCAGTACTTC

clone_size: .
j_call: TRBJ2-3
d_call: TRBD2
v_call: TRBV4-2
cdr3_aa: CASSQKGTSGSTDTQYF
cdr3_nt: TGTGCCAGCAGCCAAAAAGGGACTAGCGGGAGCACAGATACGCAGTATTTT

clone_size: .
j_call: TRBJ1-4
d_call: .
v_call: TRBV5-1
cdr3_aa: CASSLRSPNEKLFF
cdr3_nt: TGCGCCAGCAGCTTGAGGAGCCCTAATGAAAAACTGTTTTTT

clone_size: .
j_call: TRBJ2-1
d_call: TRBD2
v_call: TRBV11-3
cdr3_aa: CASSLARRGSSYNEQFF
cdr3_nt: TGTGCCAGCAGCTTAGCTCGTCGCGGGAGCTCCTACAATGAGCAGTTCTTC

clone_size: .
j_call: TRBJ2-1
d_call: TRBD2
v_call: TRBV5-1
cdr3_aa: CASSPGGPPNEQFF
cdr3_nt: TGCGCCAGCAGCCCGGGAGGGCCACCCAATGAGCAGTTCTTC

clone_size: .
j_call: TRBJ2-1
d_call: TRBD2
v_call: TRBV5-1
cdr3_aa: CASSLVASGRAEQFF
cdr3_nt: TGCGCCAGCAGCTTGGTGGCTAGCGGGCGAGCAGAGCAGTTCTTC

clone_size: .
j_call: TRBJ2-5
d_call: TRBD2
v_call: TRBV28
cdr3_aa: CASSLGLGLAFQETQYF
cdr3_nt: TGTGCCAGCAGTTTGGGTTTGGGACTAGCGTTCCAAGAGACCCAGTACTTC

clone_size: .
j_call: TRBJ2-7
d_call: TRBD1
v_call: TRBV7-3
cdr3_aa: CASSPGGQGADEQYF
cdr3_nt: TGTGCCAGCAGTCCTGGTGGTCAGGGGGCCGACGAGCAGTACTTC

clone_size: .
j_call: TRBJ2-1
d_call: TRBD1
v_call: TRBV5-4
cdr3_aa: CASSLYRDRGHNEQFF
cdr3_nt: TGTGCCAGCAGCTTATACCGGGACAGGGGCCACAATGAGCAGTTCTTC

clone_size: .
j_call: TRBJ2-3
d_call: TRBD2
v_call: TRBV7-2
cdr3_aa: CASSSSGGREGWTDTQYF
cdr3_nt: TGTGCCAGCAGCTCCTCTGGCGGGAGAGAGGGATGGACAGATACGCAGTATTTT

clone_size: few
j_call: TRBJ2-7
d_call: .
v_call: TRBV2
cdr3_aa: CASSEALTSVYF
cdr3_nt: TGTGCCAGCAGTGAAGCGCTAACAAGCGTGTACTTC

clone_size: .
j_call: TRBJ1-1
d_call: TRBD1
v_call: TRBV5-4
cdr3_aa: CASSPGGGRGTEAFF
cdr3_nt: TGTGCCAGCAGCCCAGGGGGGGGCAGGGGCACTGAAGCTTTCTTT

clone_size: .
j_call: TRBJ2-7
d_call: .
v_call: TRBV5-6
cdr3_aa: CASSWGRSSYEQYF
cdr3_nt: TGTGCCAGCAGCTGGGGACGGTCCTCCTACGAGCAGTACTTC

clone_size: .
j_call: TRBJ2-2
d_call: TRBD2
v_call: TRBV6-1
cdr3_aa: CASRGLAANTGELFF
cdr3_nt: TGTGCCAGCAGGGGACTAGCGGCGAACACCGGGGAGCTGTTTTTT

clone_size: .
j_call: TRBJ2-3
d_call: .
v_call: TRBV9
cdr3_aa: CASSEAVDTQYF
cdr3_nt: TGTGCCAGCAGCGAGGCGGTGGATACGCAGTATTTT

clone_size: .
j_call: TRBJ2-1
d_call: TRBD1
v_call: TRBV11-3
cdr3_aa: CASSLVGQGAVNEQFF
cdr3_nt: TGTGCCAGCAGCTTAGTTGGACAGGGGGCAGTCAATGAGCAGTTCTTC

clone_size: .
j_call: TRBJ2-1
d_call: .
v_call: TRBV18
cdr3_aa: CASSPGRLYNEQFF
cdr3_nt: TGTGCCAGCTCACCGGGACGGCTATACAATGAGCAGTTCTTC

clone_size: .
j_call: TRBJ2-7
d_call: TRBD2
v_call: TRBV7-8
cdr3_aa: CASSLRSGRMDYEQYF
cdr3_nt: TGTGCCAGCAGCTTGAGAAGCGGGAGAATGGACTACGAGCAGTACTTC

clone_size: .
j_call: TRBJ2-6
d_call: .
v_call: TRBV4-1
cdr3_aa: CASSHLLSGANVLTF
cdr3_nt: TGCGCCAGCAGCCATCTGCTCTCTGGGGCCAACGTCCTGACTTTC

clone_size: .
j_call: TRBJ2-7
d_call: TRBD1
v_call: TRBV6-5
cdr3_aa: CASSGQTGYGEQYF
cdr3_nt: TGTGCCAGCAGTGGGCAGACAGGGTACGGCGAGCAGTACTTC

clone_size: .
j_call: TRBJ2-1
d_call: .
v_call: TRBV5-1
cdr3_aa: CASSFRSSYNEQFF
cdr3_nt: TGCGCCAGCAGCTTCAGGAGCTCCTACAATGAGCAGTTCTTC

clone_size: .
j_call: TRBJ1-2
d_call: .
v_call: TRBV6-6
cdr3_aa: CASSLRAGNYGYTF
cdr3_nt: TGTGCCAGCAGCCTCCGGGCGGGGAACTATGGCTACACCTTC

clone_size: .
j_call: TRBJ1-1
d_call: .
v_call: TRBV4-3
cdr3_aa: CASSQEGGTITEAFF
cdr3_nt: TGCGCCAGCAGCCAAGAGGGTGGGACTATCACTGAAGCTTTCTTT

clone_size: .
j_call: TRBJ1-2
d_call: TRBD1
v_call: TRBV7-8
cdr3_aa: CASSPAGDRGLGYGYTF
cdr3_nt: TGTGCCAGCAGCCCCGCGGGGGACAGGGGGCTAGGCTATGGCTACACCTTC

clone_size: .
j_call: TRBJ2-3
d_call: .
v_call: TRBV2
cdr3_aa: CASSDAQGSDTQYF
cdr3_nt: TGTGCCAGCAGTGATGCCCAGGGATCAGATACGCAGTATTTT

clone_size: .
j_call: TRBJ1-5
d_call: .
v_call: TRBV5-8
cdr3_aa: CASSLVRGALGPQHF
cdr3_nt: TGTGCCAGCAGCTTGGTTCGGGGGGCTTTAGGGCCCCAGCATTTT

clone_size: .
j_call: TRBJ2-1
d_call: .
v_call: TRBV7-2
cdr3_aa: CASSLGSDLSYNEQFF
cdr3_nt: TGTGCCAGCAGCTTAGGATCGGACCTCTCCTACAATGAGCAGTTCTTC

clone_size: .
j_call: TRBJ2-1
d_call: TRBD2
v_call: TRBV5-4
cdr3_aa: CASSRLAGGTGNEQFF
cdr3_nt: TGTGCCAGCAGCAGACTAGCGGGGGGGACGGGGAATGAGCAGTTCTTC

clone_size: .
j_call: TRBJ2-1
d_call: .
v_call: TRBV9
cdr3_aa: CASSATGLYNEQFF
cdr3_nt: TGTGCCAGCAGCGCGACAGGACTCTACAATGAGCAGTTCTTC